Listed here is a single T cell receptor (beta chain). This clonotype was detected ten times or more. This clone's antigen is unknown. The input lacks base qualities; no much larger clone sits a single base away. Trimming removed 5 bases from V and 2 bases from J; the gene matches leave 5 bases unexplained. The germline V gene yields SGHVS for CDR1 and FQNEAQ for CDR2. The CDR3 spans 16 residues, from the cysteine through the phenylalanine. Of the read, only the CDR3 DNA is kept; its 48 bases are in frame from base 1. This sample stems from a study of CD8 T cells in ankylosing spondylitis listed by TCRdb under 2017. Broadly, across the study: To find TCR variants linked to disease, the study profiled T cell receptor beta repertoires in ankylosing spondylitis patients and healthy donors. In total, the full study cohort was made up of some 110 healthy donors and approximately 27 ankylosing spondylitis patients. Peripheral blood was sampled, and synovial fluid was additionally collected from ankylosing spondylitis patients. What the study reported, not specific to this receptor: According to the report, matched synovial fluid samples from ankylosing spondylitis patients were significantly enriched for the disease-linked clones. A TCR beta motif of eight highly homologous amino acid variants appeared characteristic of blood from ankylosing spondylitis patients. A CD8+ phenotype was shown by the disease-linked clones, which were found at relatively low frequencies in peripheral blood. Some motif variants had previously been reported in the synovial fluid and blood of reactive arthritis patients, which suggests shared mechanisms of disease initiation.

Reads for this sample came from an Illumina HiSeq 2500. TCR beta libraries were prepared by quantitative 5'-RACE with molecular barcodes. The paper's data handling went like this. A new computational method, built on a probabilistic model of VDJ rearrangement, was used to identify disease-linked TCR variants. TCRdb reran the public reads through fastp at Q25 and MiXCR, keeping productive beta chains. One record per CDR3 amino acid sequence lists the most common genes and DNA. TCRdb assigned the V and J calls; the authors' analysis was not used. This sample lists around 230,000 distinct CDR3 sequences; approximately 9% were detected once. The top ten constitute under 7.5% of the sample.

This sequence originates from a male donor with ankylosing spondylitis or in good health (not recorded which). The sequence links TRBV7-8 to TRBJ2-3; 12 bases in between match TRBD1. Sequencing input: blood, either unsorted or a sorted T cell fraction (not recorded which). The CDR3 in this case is CASSTGTGGLTDTQYF. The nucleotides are TGTGCCAGCAGCACCGGGACAGGGGGCCTCACAGATACGCAGTATTTT.